This is a list of T cell receptor beta chains from one sample in a study of regulatory T cells in long-lasting Graves disease. One entry per CDR3 protein results from TCRdb running MiXCR on the multiplex PCR reads. The data contain over 450,000 distinct CDR3 sequences, around 12% of them seen just once; the ten biggest clones take up roughly 8.9%. These records were also assigned to another study, of T cells in Graves' hyperthyroidism and ophthalmopathy.

This specimen was peripheral blood mononuclear cells (PBMCs), taken at new diagnosis, from a patient treated with antithyroid drugs. The receptors come from a woman aged 25 to 45 with Graves disease. CDR3s include the opening cysteine and the closing phenylalanine or tryptophan. Size tells how often a clone was seen (once, few, many) or the class of an expanded clone, and some rows leave it out.

>few|TRBV20-1|15
CSAGTSGRAWETQYF
>many|TRBV28|13
CASKAPANTEAFF
>.|TRBV4-3|15
CASSRIWDQNQEQFF
>many|TRBV12-3/TRBV12-4|19
CASRGLTPSGGESNTEAFF
>many|TRBV2|14
CASSEGHSGNTIYF
>many|TRBV24-1|16
CATSDSGQGGNEKLFF
>many|TRBV30|14
CAWRTSGSINEQFF
>.|TRBV20-1|13
CSANYPLGDTQYF
>once|TRBV20-1|14
CSAREGVTNTEAFF
>many|TRBV3-1|15
CASSQASGTYNEQFF
>medium-sized|TRBV5-8|14
CASSYGLSDGEQYF
>many|TRBV2|14
CASSVGQGYNEQFF
>few|TRBV30|14
CAWGGGVWNTEAFF
>few|TRBV12-3/TRBV12-4|16
CASSDYYKGDQETQYF
>many|TRBV6-1|15
CASSLGEGSTYEQYF
>many|TRBV28|14
CASSDPIPDGELFF
>many|TRBV5-5|13
CASSLLVDTEAFF
>many|TRBV13|16
CASSPTGWGGNTEAFF
>many|TRBV30|13
CAWSVIQGNTIYF
>many|TRBV11-2|19
CASSLGGGGTGHSYNEQFF
>many|TRBV27|14
CATRTGVVLSEQFF
>many|TRBV20-1|15
CSARDPRARNTEAFF
>many|TRBV10-2|12
CASSELPGTQYF
>few|TRBV30|16
CAWSVRADWSNQPQHF
>.|TRBV19|13
CASTPSAGNTIYF
>many|TRBV11-2|13
CASSFPYQETQYF